This TCR beta chain was found in a study of blood T cell repertoires in COVID-19. Study-level information: T cells, B-cell-depleted T cells, or PBMCs provided the cDNA or gDNA that served as material.

Concerning this clone itself: Other DNA sequences within the sample encode an identical CDR3.

The CDR3 consists of 13 residues. The V gene's germline CDR1 is MRHNA and CDR2 SNTAGT. V dropped 3 bases and J dropped 4; count of bases not matched to a gene: 2. In the source study's methods: Amplifying reference gene primers gave estimates of nucleated cell counts. Here immunoSEQ multiplex PCR was the method, and the copy in TCRdb shows in-frame clones only, minus some. V, J and clone size are taken as reported in that table, and D and trimming were inferred from the DNA itself. The sample carries 150,000 to 200,000 clones, just over 85% recorded once. This chain uses TRBV6-4 with TRBJ1-1, with 7 bases fitting TRBD1. The material sequenced was peripheral blood. The sequence was collected from a man aged 50 or older with active or convalescent COVID-19. DNA of the CDR3: TGTGCCAGCAGTGAATCAGGGGGCACTGAAGCTTTCTTT. This translates into CASSESGGTEAFF.